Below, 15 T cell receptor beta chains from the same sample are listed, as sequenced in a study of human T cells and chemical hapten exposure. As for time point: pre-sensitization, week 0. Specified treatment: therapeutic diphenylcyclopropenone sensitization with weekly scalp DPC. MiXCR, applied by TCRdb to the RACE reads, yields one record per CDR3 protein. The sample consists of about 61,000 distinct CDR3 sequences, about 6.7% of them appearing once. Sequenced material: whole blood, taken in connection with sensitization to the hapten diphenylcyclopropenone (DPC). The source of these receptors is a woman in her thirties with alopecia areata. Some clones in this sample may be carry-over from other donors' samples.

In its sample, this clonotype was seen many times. For the CDR3, the DNA is TGTGCTAGTGGTTTGCTCGGTGGCCTAGCGGAGAGTGAGCAGTTCTTC. Encoded protein: CASGLLGGLAESEQFF. This chain connects TRBV12-5 to TRBJ2-1, with 7 bases identical to TRBD2. V gave up 2 bases and J gave up 9 bases; unmatched junction bases: 13. Germline loops: CDR1 LGHNT, CDR2 FRNRAP. This CDR3 is built from 16 residues.

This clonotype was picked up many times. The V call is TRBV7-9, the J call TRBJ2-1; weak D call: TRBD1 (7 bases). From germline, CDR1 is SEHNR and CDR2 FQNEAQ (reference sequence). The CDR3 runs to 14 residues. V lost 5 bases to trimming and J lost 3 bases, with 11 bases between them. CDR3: CASSAGTDYNEQFF. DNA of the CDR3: TGTGCCAGCAGCGCGGGGACAGACTACAATGAGCAGTTCTTC.

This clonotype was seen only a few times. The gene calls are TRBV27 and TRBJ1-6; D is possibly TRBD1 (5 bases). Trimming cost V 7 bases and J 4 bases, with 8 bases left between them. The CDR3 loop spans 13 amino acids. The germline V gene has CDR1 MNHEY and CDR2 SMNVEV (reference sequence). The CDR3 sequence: CASTGGYNSPLHF. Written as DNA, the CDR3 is TGTGCCAGCACCGGGGGTTATAATTCACCCCTCCACTTT.

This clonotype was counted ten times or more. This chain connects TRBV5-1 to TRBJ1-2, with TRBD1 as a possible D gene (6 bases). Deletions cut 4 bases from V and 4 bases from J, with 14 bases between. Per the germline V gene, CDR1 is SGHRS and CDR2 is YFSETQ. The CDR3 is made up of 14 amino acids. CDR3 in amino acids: CASSPSTGAYGYTF. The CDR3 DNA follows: TGCGCCAGCAGCCCATCGACAGGTGCCTATGGCTACACCTTC.

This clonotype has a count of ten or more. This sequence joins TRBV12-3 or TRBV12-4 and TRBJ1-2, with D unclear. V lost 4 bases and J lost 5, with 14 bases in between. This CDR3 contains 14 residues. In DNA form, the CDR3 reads TGTGCCAGCAGTTATGTTTCACGTAGATATGGCTACACCTTC. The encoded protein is CASSYVSRRYGYTF.

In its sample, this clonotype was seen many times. This chain's CDR3 is CASSFGAGAPDTQYF. CDR3 DNA sequence: TGCGCCAGCAGCTTTGGGGCGGGGGCCCCAGATACGCAGTATTTT. The chain joins TRBV5-1 to TRBJ2-3, with D possibly TRBD2 on 7 matching bases. This CDR3 region has 15 residues. The V and J ends lost 2 bases and 4 bases respectively, with 14 bases between them. CDR1 SGHRS and CDR2 YFSETQ come from the germline V gene.

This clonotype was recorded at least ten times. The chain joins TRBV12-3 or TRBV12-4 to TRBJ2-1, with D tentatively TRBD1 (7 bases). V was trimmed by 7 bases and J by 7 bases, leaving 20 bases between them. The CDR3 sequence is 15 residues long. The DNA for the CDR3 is TGTGCCAGCACCCTAGGTGGCAGGGGGAGGAATGAGCAGTTCTTC. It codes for CASTLGGRGRNEQFF.

The CDR3 loop is CASSLSTGDQPQHF. The CDR3 nucleotides read TGTGCCAGCAGTTTATCGACAGGGGATCAGCCCCAGCATTTT. The chain recombines TRBV27 with TRBJ1-5; TRBD1 agrees at 8 bases. This CDR3 is built from 14 residues. Germline lookup yields CDR1 MNHEY and CDR2 SMNVEV (reference sequence). The ends lost 0 bases at V and 5 bases at J; junction bases unmatched: 0.

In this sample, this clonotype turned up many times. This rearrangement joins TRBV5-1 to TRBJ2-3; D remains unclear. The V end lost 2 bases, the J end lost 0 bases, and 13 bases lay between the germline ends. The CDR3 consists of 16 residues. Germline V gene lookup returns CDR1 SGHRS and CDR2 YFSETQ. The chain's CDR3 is CASSFNRQLSTDTQYF. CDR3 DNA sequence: TGCGCCAGCAGCTTTAACCGTCAGCTTAGCACAGATACGCAGTATTTT.

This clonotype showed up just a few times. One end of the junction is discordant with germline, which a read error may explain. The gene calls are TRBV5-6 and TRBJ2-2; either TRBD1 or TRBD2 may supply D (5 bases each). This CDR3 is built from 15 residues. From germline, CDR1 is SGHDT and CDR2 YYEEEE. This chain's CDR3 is CASSLVARASGELFF. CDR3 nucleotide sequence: TGTGCCAGCAGCTTGGTTGCCAGGGCGTCCGGGGAGCTGTTCTTT.

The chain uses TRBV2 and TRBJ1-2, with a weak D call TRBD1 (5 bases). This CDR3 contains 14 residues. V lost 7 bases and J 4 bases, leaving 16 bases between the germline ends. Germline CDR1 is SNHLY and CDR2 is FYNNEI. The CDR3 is CASTGARGTYGYTF. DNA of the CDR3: TGTGCCAGCACCGGGGCCAGAGGCACCTATGGCTACACCTTC.

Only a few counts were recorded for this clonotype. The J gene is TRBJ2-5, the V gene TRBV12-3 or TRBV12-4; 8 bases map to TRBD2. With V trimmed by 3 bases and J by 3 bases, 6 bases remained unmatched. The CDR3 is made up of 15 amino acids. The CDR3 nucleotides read TGTGCCAGCAGTTTTCAAGCGGGGGATGAAGAGACCCAGTACTTC. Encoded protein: CASSFQAGDEETQYF.

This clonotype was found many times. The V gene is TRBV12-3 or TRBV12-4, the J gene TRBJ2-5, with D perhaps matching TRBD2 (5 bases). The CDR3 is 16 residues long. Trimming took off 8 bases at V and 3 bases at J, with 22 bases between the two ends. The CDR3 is CASRTLGVGAEETQYF. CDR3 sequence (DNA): TGTGCCAGCCGAACACTAGGAGTCGGTGCGGAAGAGACCCAGTACTTC.

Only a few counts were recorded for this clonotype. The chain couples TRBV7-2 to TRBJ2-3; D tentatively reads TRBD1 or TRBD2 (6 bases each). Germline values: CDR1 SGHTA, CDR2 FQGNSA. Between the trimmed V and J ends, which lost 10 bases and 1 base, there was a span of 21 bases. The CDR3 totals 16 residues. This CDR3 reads CATHKGGSGGTDTQYF. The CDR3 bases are TGTGCCACCCACAAGGGGGGTAGCGGAGGCACAGATACGCAGTATTTT.

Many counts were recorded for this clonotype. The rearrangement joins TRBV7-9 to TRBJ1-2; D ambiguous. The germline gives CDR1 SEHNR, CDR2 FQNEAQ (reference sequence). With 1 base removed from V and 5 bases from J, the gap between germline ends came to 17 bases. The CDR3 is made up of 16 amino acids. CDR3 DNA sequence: TGTGCCAGCAGCTTAGACATCCCAAACCCCCAGTATGGCTACACCTTC. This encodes CASSLDIPNPQYGYTF.